The 31 T cell receptor beta chains below were found in one sample sequenced in a study of blood T cell repertoires in COVID-19 (dated by TCRdb to the early 2020s). To prepare the library, the immunoSEQ multiplex PCR assay was applied. This immuneACCESS table, as held by TCRdb, lists in-frame sequences with V and J called but not all clones. Of the missing ones, under half trace to an unresolved V gene in checked studies; the others have no known cause. The sample yields some 390,000 clones; roughly nine tenths were counted once. Roughly 1.1% of the sample rests with the top ten. The sequencing sample was made of PBMCs or T cells enriched from blood (not recorded which). All receptors derive from a man aged 25-45 years who had recovered from COVID-19.

The chain combines TRBV29-1 with TRBJ2-7; D may be TRBD1 (7 bases). Germline CDR1 is SQVTM and CDR2 is ANQGSEA. The CDR3 is made up of 14 amino acids. With 4 bases removed from V and 6 bases from J, the gap between germline ends came to 19 bases. The CDR3, as DNA: TGCAGCGTTGGGGCCTCTCAGGGGGGTGGCGAGCAGTACTTC. Translation gives CSVGASQGGGEQYF.

This sequence joins TRBV12-3 or TRBV12-4 and TRBJ1-2; weak D call: TRBD1 (5 bases). V shed 6 bases and J shed 4 bases, with 12 bases lying between them. The CDR3 has 13 residues. CDR3 residues: CASRPQGSYGYTF. The CDR3 coding sequence is TGTGCCAGCAGGCCCCAGGGTAGCTATGGCTACACCTTC.

The chain uses TRBV28 and TRBJ2-7; TRBD2 matches 8 bases. Trimming cost V 7 bases and J 2 bases; bases outside gene matches: 7. This CDR3 spans 14 amino acids. The germline gives CDR1 MDHEN, CDR2 SYDVKM. In DNA, the CDR3 is TGTGCCAGCACCCCCCGGGGGGGCGCCTACGAGCAGTACTTC. It codes for CASTPRGGAYEQYF.

The rearrangement joins TRBV10-2 to TRBJ2-7; 8 bases line up with TRBD2. Germline V gene data show CDR1 as WSHSY and CDR2 as SAAADI. Trimming cost V 6 bases and J 3 bases; bases outside gene matches: 4. This CDR3 spans 13 amino acids. CDR3 amino acids: CASRAGAGYEQYF. For the CDR3, the DNA is TGCGCCAGCAGAGCGGGAGCGGGCTACGAGCAGTACTTC.

This chain links TRBV29-1 with TRBJ1-1; D unclear. Looked up from germline, CDR1 is SQVTM and CDR2 is ANQGSEA. The CDR3 spans 10 residues. Between the trimmed V and J ends, which lost 4 bases and 7 bases, there was a span of 7 bases. CDR3 coding DNA: TGCAGCGTTGGACTCAATGAAGCTTTCTTT. Protein: CSVGLNEAFF.

With regard to this clone: This sample also contains other DNA sequences that code for the same CDR3. The chain employs TRBV11-2 and TRBJ2-7; TRBD2 aligns across 8 bases. Trimming removed 1 base from V and 2 bases from J; junction bases left unmatched: 1. CDR1 is SGHAT, CDR2 FQNNGV, per germline. The CDR3 extends over 14 amino acids. The CDR3 bases are TGTGCCAGCAGCTTAGCGGGAGGGACCTACGAGCAGTACTTC. Protein product: CASSLAGGTYEQYF. Full variable domain (missing parts from reference TRBV11-2 and TRBJ2-7): EAGVAQSPRYKIIEKRQSVAFWCNPISGHATLYWYQQILGQGPKLLIQFQNNGVVDDSQLPKDRFSAERLKGVDSTLKIQPAKLEDSAVYLCASSLAGGTYEQYFGPGTRLTVT.

This chain connects TRBV27 to TRBJ2-7; TRBD1 is a possible D gene (6 bases). The CDR3 runs 15 residues. The V end was cut by 2 bases, the J end by 5 bases, with 16 bases between. Germline CDR1 MNHEY, CDR2 SMNVEV (reference sequence). CDR3 sequence reads: CASSLVGHPGDEQYF. The CDR3 DNA follows: TGTGCCAGCAGTTTAGTGGGACACCCTGGCGACGAGCAGTACTTC.

V is TRBV29-1 and J is TRBJ1-4; a possible D gene is TRBD1 (5 bases). CDR3 length: 12 amino acids. Per germline, CDR1 SQVTM and CDR2 ANQGSEA. V dropped 8 bases and J dropped 7 bases, with 14 bases sitting between them. The CDR3 nucleotides read TGCAGCTTTAACACCGGGGGTGAAAAACTGTTTTTT. This codes for CSFNTGGEKLFF.

Here the CDR3 DNA reads TGTGCCTGGAGTTCCCTACGGCAGGGAGGTCAGCCCCAGCATTTT. Translating it yields CAWSSLRQGGQPQHF. This sequence joins TRBV30 and TRBJ1-5; TRBD1 might be the D (5 bases). Germline loops: CDR1 GTSNPN, CDR2 SVGIG (reference sequence). Between the trimmed V and J ends, which lost 2 bases and 6 bases, there was a span of 17 bases. The CDR3 runs 15 residues.

The V and J genes are TRBV6-5 and TRBJ1-3; TRBD1 is a possible D gene (5 bases). The CDR3 totals 13 residues. V was trimmed by 6 bases and J by 7 bases, leaving 13 bases between them. CDR1 and CDR2 from the germline V gene are MNHEY and SVGAGI. The CDR3 bases are TGTGCCAGCAGGGTGACAGTGGGTAACACCATATATTTT. It is translated as CASRVTVGNTIYF.

The V call is TRBV5-1, the J call TRBJ2-2; TRBD1 matches 9 bases. This CDR3 is built from 14 residues. V shed 5 bases and J 6 bases; nucleotides not matched to a gene: 5. In germline, CDR1 is SGHRS, CDR2 YFSETQ. The CDR3, as DNA: TGCGCCAGCAGAAGGACAGGGGCGGCCGGGGAGCTGTTTTTT. Translation: CASRRTGAAGELFF.

V usage is TRBV2 and J usage is TRBJ1-3; D gene ambiguous. This CDR3 contains 16 residues. CDR1 and CDR2 (germline): SNHLY, FYNNEI. V shed 6 bases and J shed 4 bases, with 19 bases lying between them. In DNA, the CDR3 is TGTGCCAGCAGGAAGAGGGAGGGTCTAGGAGGAAACACCATATATTTT. Its protein is CASRKREGLGGNTIYF.

The CDR3 DNA reads as TGTGCCAGCACCAAGGACAGTGTCGGAGGAGAGACCCAGTACTTC. Amino acids: CASTKDSVGGETQYF. The genes are TRBV3-1 (or the pseudogene TRBV3-2) and TRBJ2-5; TRBD1 is a possible D gene (6 bases). The CDR3 runs to 15 residues. The ends were cut back, 7 bases at V and 4 bases at J, with 19 bases in the middle. CDR1 is LGHDT, CDR2 YNNKEL, per germline (reference sequence).

This clone came up once. The chain links TRBV7-8 to TRBJ1-2; D call uncertain. The ends were cut back, 1 base at V and 5 bases at J, with 11 bases in the middle. Germline V gene sequence: CDR1 SGHVS, CDR2 FQNEAQ. The CDR3 spans 14 residues. The CDR3 sequence is CASSLEPGWYGYTF. DNA of the CDR3: TGTGCCAGCAGCTTAGAACCCGGGTGGTATGGCTACACCTTC.

Concerning this clone: Other DNA variants within this sample encode the same CDR3. The chain recombines TRBV12-5 with TRBJ2-3, with D possibly being TRBD1 (5 bases). The germline gives CDR1 LGHNT, CDR2 FRNRAP. This CDR3 region has 14 residues. Trimming shortened V by 1 base and J by 4 bases, and 9 bases separated the two germline ends. The DNA for the CDR3 is TGTGCTAGTGGTTTGGGGCAGGGCTCAGATACGCAGTATTTT. It yields the protein CASGLGQGSDTQYF.

V gene TRBV7-8 combines with J gene TRBJ1-3; weak D call: TRBD1 (6 bases). The CDR3 contains 16 residues. Per the germline V gene, CDR1 is SGHVS and CDR2 is FQNEAQ. V was trimmed by 6 bases and J by 0 bases, leaving 15 bases between them. Here the CDR3 DNA reads TGTGCCAGCAGACAGGGAACTACTACCTCTGGAAACACCATATATTTT. It codes for CASRQGTTTSGNTIYF. Filled out from reference TRBV7-8 and TRBJ1-3, the complete variable domain reads GAGVSQSPRYKVAKRGQDVALRCDPISGHVSLFWYQQALGQGPEFLTYFQNEAQLDKSGLPSDRFFAERPEGSVSTLKIQRTQQEDSAVYLCASRQGTTTSGNTIYFGEGSWLTVV.

In DNA form, the CDR3 reads TGTGCCAGCAGCTCGCCAGGGGGGGAGCTGTTTTTT. The encoded protein is CASSSPGGELFF. V is TRBV3-1 (or the pseudogene TRBV3-2) and J is TRBJ2-2; weak D call: TRBD1 (5 bases). CDR3 length equals 12 residues. The V end lost 5 bases, the J end lost 8 bases, and 9 bases lay between the germline ends. Germline CDR1 LGHDT, CDR2 YNNKEL (reference sequence).

Details on this clone: The identical CDR3 is also encoded by other nucleotide sequences in the sample. The chain is built from TRBV7-9 and TRBJ1-1; unclear D gene. The germline gives CDR1 SEHNR, CDR2 FQNEAQ (reference sequence). The CDR3 covers 12 residues. Between the trimmed V and J ends, which lost 5 bases and 5 bases, there was a span of 9 bases. DNA of the CDR3: TGTGCCAGCAGCCCCGGGGATACTGAAGCTTTCTTT. It encodes CASSPGDTEAFF. Combining the CDR3 with reference TRBV7-9 and TRBJ1-1 gives the whole variable domain DTGVSQNPRHKITKRGQNVTFRCDPISEHNRLYWYRQTLGQGPEFLTYFQNEAQLEKSRLLSDRFSAERPKGSFSTLEIQRTEQGDSAMYLCASSPGDTEAFFGQGTRLTVV.

The gene calls are TRBV7-9 and TRBJ1-2; D unclear. Trimming pared 7 bases from V and 3 bases from J, leaving 12 bases between. CDR1 SEHNR and CDR2 FQNEAQ come from the germline V gene (reference sequence). CDR3 length: 13 amino acids. The CDR3 bases are TGTGCCAGCACTTCTTCCGGGGACTATGGCTACACCTTC. Translation: CASTSSGDYGYTF.

The chain recombines TRBV11-2 with TRBJ1-4, with 8 bases matching TRBD1. The CDR3 is made up of 15 amino acids. Germline V lookup: CDR1 SGHAT, CDR2 FQNNGV. The ends lost 5 bases at V and 1 base at J; junction bases unmatched: 3. The CDR3 DNA reads as TGTGCCAGCAGCGCTGGGACAGGAACTAATGAAAAACTGTTTTTT. This translates into CASSAGTGTNEKLFF. Complete variable domain (other parts from reference TRBV11-2 and TRBJ1-4): EAGVAQSPRYKIIEKRQSVAFWCNPISGHATLYWYQQILGQGPKLLIQFQNNGVVDDSQLPKDRFSAERLKGVDSTLKIQPAKLEDSAVYLCASSAGTGTNEKLFFGSGTQLSVL.

This sequence joins TRBV9 and TRBJ2-3, with 9 bases aligning to TRBD2. The CDR3 length is 16 residues. Germline-derived CDR1 and CDR2 are SGDLS and YYNGEE. With 0 bases clipped from V and 5 bases from J, the junction kept 7 bases outside the gene matches. The CDR3 here is CASSVVAGDVVDTQYF. CDR3 coding DNA: TGTGCCAGCAGCGTAGTAGCGGGAGATGTAGTAGATACGCAGTATTTT.

This sequence joins TRBV4-1 and TRBJ1-2; 8 nucleotides line up with TRBD1. Germline V gives CDR1 MGHRA, CDR2 YSYEKL. J lost 6 bases, V lost 1 base, and 7 bases had no gene match. This CDR3 has 15 amino acids. This CDR3 is CASSQGEGQANGYTF. CDR3 in DNA: TGCGCCAGCAGCCAAGGGGAGGGACAGGCAAATGGCTACACCTTC.

The V and J genes are TRBV18 and TRBJ1-1; D may be TRBD1 (5 bases). CDR1 and CDR2 (germline): KGHSH, LQKENI. The ends were cut back, 3 bases at V and 1 base at J, with 9 bases in the middle. The CDR3 runs to 14 residues. The CDR3 protein is CASSPTEGNTEAFF. The CDR3 DNA follows: TGTGCCAGCTCACCGACAGAAGGGAACACTGAAGCTTTCTTT.

The chain combines TRBV7-3 with TRBJ2-1, with 10 bases that match TRBD2. Germline V gene data show CDR1 as SGHTA and CDR2 as FQGTGA. CDR3 size: 15 residues. The V segment lost 4 bases and the J segment 7 bases; nucleotides outside the gene matches: 7. The DNA for the CDR3 is TGTGCCAGCAGCTCCGGGGTAGCGGGAGGTAATGAGCAGTTCTTC. Protein product: CASSSGVAGGNEQFF.

The chain combines TRBV28 with TRBJ1-4; a weak D match, TRBD1 (6 bases). Germline V gene lookup returns CDR1 MDHEN and CDR2 SYDVKM. V was cut by 1 base and J by 8 bases, with 8 bases left in between. The CDR3 runs 13 residues. The CDR3 DNA reads as TGTGCCAGCAGTTTATACACAGGGGAAAAACTGTTTTTT. Its translation is CASSLYTGEKLFF.

The chain combines TRBV15 with TRBJ1-1; D ambiguous. Germline V gene sequence: CDR1 LNHNV, CDR2 YYDKDF (reference sequence). This CDR3 region has 15 residues. V lost 0 bases and J lost 4, with 12 bases in between. CDR3 sequence reads: CATSRDPGGSTEAFF. The CDR3 coding sequence is TGTGCCACCAGCAGAGATCCTGGAGGGAGCACTGAAGCTTTCTTT.

This chain uses TRBV18 with TRBJ2-7, with 9 positions matching TRBD1. CDR1 and CDR2 from the germline V gene are KGHSH and LQKENI. This CDR3 has 14 amino acids. Trimming removed 2 bases from V and 7 bases from J; junction bases left unmatched: 6. DNA of the CDR3: TGTGCCAGCTCACCAGGTTCAGGACAGGGGGAGCAGTACTTC. Amino acid sequence: CASSPGSGQGEQYF. Complete variable domain (other parts from reference TRBV18 and TRBJ2-7): NAGVMQNPRHLVRRRGQEARLRCSPMKGHSHVYWYRQLPEEGLKFMVYLQKENIIDESGMPKERFSAEFPKEGPSILRIQQVVRGDSAAYFCASSPGSGQGEQYFGPGTRLTVT.

V and J are TRBV4-1 and TRBJ1-4; D possibly corresponds to TRBD1 (5 bases). Germline CDR1 is MGHRA and CDR2 is YSYEKL. V lost 0 bases to trimming and J lost 8 bases, with 13 bases between them. CDR3 length equals 15 residues. The DNA for the CDR3 is TGCGCCAGCAGCCAAGATGGGCAGGGATGGGAAAAACTGTTTTTT. Translation: CASSQDGQGWEKLFF.

CDR3 protein: CSASPREETQYF. For the CDR3, the DNA is TGCAGTGCTAGTCCCAGGGAAGAGACCCAGTACTTC. The chain uses TRBV20-1 and TRBJ2-5, with a possible D match to TRBD1 (5 bases). V lost 3 bases and J lost 3, with 8 bases in between. CDR3 length: 12 amino acids. Per the germline V gene, CDR1 is DFQATT and CDR2 is SNEGSKA (reference sequence).

V is TRBV11-2 and J is TRBJ2-7; D is possibly TRBD2 (5 bases). V was trimmed by 1 base and J by 5 bases, leaving 12 bases between them. The length of the CDR3 is 14 residues. Looked up from germline, CDR1 is SGHAT and CDR2 is FQNNGV. The CDR3 DNA follows: TGTGCCAGCAGCTTAGTTAGGGAGTTAGACGAGCAGTACTTC. Its translation: CASSLVRELDEQYF.

The chain carries TRBV5-1 and TRBJ1-3, with D possibly being TRBD1 (5 bases). V was shortened by 0 bases and J by 3 bases, with 16 bases between the two germline ends. Germline CDR1 and CDR2: SGHRS and YFSETQ. The CDR3 sequence is 17 residues long. Here the CDR3 DNA reads TGCGCCAGCAGCTTGGCCGCGGGGGGTGCGAATGGAAACACCATATATTTT. As protein: CASSLAAGGANGNTIYF.